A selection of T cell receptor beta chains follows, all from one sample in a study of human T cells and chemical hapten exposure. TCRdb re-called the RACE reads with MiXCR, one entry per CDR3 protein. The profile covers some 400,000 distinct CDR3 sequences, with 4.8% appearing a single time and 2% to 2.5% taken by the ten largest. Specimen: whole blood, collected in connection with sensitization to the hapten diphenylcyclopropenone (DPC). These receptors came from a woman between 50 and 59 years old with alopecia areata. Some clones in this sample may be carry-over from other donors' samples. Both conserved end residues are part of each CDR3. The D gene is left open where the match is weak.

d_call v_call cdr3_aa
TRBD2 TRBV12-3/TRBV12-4 CASRIAGGRVNEQFF
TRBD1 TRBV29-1 CSVQTGNNEQFF
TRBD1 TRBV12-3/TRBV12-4 CASSLGTGVNQPQHF
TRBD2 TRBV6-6 CASSSPGLAEDTQYF
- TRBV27 CASSLFNGQETQYF
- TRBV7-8 CASGGPTDTQYF
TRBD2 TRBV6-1 CASSPSGRIYNEQFF
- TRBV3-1 CASSQDGFGSGYTF
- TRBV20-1 CSASRTLGTEAFF
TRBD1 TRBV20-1 CSARERRDRVYEQYF
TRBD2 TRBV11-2 CASRPIDAGDQDTQYF
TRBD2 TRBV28 CASSTASGGEETQYF
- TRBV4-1 CASSQPRAGGAAGYTF
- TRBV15 CATSMSGRNYGYTF
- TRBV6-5 CASSGPDRLGVNSPLHF
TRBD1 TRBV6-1 CASIFDRGPMNTEAFF
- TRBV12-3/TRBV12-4 CASTHGGAGADTQYF
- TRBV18 CASSPMEDGYGYTF
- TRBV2 CATRGSNQPQHF
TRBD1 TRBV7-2 CASSPSRGRGGYTF
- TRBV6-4 CASSVGGPVDTQYF
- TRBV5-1 CASSLARGDTQYF
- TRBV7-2 CASSPLTLSPLHF
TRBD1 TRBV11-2 CASSRGTGAYNEQFF
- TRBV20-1 CSARVGSTEAFF
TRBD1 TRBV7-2 CASSLTGYQETQYF
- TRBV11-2 CASSLVKGPGANVLTF
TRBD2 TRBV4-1 CASSQDPGSGRDNEQFF
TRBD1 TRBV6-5 CASSYSSGGETQYF
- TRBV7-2 CASSLGGSRNEQFF
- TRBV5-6 CASSSPGRNEQFF
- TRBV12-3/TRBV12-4 CASRKSAGPGRSLHF
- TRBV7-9 CASSLDRDKHKETQYF